This TCR beta chain was identified during a study of STAT3 mutations in large granular lymphocyte leukemia. Across the study: About 38% of treated T-LGLL patients showed hematologic response to immunosuppression. Whole-study findings and limits: In T-cell large granular lymphocyte leukemia, about half of patients showed multiple immunodominant subclonotypes. Some patients had persisting codominant clonotypes that could mask small clones.

Each sample's TCRbeta library yielded on average roughly 43,000 productive templates. Sequencing used immunoSEQ multiplex PCR; TCRdb keeps in-frame clones, though not all of them. The profile shows 7,000 to 9,500 clones, around 75% of them singletons. This clone has just one count. Antigen: not known. Compared with germline, one end of the junction differs, possibly owing to a read error. Material: peripheral blood mononuclear cells. This sequence was found in a woman between 40 and 55 years old with T-cell large granular lymphocyte leukemia. Some clones in this sample may be carry-over from other donors' samples.

CDR3 sequence: CASTEDWGGAVWAF. CDR3 nucleotides: TGTGCCAGCACCGAAGATTGGGGGGGGGCAGTCTGGGCCTTC. J is TRBJ1-2 and V is TRBV5-4; a weak D match, TRBD1 (6 bases). The CDR3 has 14 amino acids. The germline V gene encodes CDR1 SGHNT and CDR2 YYREEE (reference sequence).